These T cell receptor beta chains were read from a single sample in a study of OX40 agonist ivuxolimab in advanced cancers. Measured with immunoSEQ multiplex PCR; TCRdb has only the in-frame clones, and not every one. The sample has 80,000 to 100,000 clones, 94% seen once; the top ten hold around 0.18%. Sequenced material: CD4+ or CD8+ T cells sorted from blood, taken in a trial of the OX40 agonist ivuxolimab. All receptors come from an adult with an advanced solid tumor such as melanoma, head and neck, liver or kidney cancer. Each CDR3 is given with its conserved first and last residue. The D gene is left open where the match is weak. Clone size is given for some rows only: seen once, a few or many times, or a class if the clone is expanded.

cdr3_aa cdr3_nt j_call v_call d_call clone_size
CASSWGRSSYEQYF TGTGCCAGCAGTTGGGGGAGGAGCTCCTACGAGCAGTACTTC TRBJ2-7 TRBV27 - -
CASSLEGTGQETQYF TGTGCCAGCAGCTTAGAGGGGACAGGTCAAGAGACCCAGTACTTC TRBJ2-5 TRBV7-9 TRBD1 -
CASSWTRDRGNEQFF TGTGCCAGCAGCTGGACCCGGGACAGGGGGAATGAGCAGTTCTTC TRBJ2-1 TRBV7-3 TRBD1 -
CASIPTGDGNEQYF TGTGCCAGCATCCCGACAGGGGATGGGAACGAGCAGTACTTC TRBJ2-7 TRBV21-1 - -
CSVGETGSETQYF TGCAGCGTTGGAGAGACAGGGTCGGAGACCCAGTACTTC TRBJ2-5 TRBV29-1 TRBD1 -
CSVDNPLQGKGRDNQPQHF TGCAGCGTTGATAACCCTTTACAGGGGAAGGGGCGCGACAATCAGCCCCAGCATTTT TRBJ1-5 TRBV29-1 TRBD1 -
CASSQDEGQPQHF TGTGCCAGCAGCCAAGATGAAGGTCAGCCCCAGCATTTT TRBJ1-5 TRBV4-2 - few
CASSFMGSSYNEQFF TGTGCCAGCAGCTTTATGGGTAGCTCCTACAATGAGCAGTTCTTC TRBJ2-1 TRBV7-8 - -
CASSPNSGSNQPQHF TGTGCCAGCAGCCCTAATTCGGGTAGCAATCAGCCCCAGCATTTT TRBJ1-5 TRBV7-2 - -
CASSLDGTGRKLFF TGTGCCAGCAGCTTAGACGGGACAGGTAGAAAACTGTTTTTT TRBJ1-4 TRBV7-2 TRBD1 -
CASSPWGSTDTQYF TGTGCCAGCAGCCCCTGGGGGAGCACAGATACGCAGTATTTT TRBJ2-3 TRBV5-4 - -
CASSEGGMDTEAFF TGTGCCAGCAGCGAAGGGGGGATGGACACTGAAGCTTTCTTT TRBJ1-1 TRBV9 - -
CASTWEGASPDTQYF TGTGCCAGCACTTGGGAGGGCGCGTCTCCAGATACGCAGTATTTT TRBJ2-3 TRBV19 TRBD2 -
CASSPDRGHGVDTQYF TGTGCCAGCAGCCCAGACCGGGGCCATGGGGTGGATACGCAGTATTTT TRBJ2-3 TRBV7-8 - -
CASSDDTTSRATDTQYF TGTGCCAGCAGCGATGATACGACTAGCCGGGCGACAGATACGCAGTATTTT TRBJ2-3 TRBV5-5 TRBD2 -
CASRNGGGLNRYF TGTGCCAGCAGAAACGGAGGGGGGCTTAATCGTTACTTC TRBJ2-7 TRBV6-6 - -